This T cell receptor (beta chain) derives from a study of cytomegalovirus exposure and HLA in healthy donors. Vbeta (60) and Jbeta (13) primers were used in the PCR. Using immunoSEQ multiplex PCR, the repertoire was profiled, and TCRdb retains in-frame clones only, with some absent. The sample has 95,000 to 150,000 clones, around 86% seen once. This clone has a handful of counts. Its antigen is currently unknown. General observations from the study: A later analysis linked a missense variant in DCLRE1C to the trimming of TCR beta V and J genes.

V lost 5 bases, J lost 4 bases, and 19 bases stayed unmatched. The CDR3 is 19 residues long. From germline, CDR1 is SGHRS and CDR2 YFSETQ. This chain connects TRBV5-1 to TRBJ1-1, with 11 nucleotides matching TRBD1. Sequencing was carried out using PBMCs. This receptor was identified in a man aged 25-40 years in good health and CMV-seronegative. This CDR3 is CASRATGGRDRGFSTEAFF. The CDR3 bases are TGCGCCAGCAGGGCCACAGGGGGCCGGGACAGGGGGTTTAGCACTGAAGCTTTCTTT.